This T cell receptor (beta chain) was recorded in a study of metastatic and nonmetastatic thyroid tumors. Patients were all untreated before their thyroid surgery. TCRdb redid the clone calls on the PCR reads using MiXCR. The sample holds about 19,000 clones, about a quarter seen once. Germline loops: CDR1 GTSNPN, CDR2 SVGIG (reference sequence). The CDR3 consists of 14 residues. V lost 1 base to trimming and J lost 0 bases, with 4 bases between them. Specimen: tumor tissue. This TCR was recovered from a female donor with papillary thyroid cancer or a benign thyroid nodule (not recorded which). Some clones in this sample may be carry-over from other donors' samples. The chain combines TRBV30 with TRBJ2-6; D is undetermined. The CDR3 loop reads CAWSEVSGANVLTF. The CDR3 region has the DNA TGTGCCTGGAGTGAAGTCTCTGGGGCCAACGTCCTGACTTTC.